This T cell receptor (beta chain) derives from a study of cytomegalovirus exposure and HLA in healthy donors (dated by TCRdb to about 2017). Describing the broader study: In an earlier analysis of approximately 500 of the donors, 250 to 300 Gb of sequence data and 95 million to 130 million unique TCR beta sequences from about 179 million T cells were reported. Among around 400 genotyped donors of the cohort, an average of approximately 240,000 unique TCR beta nucleotide sequences were sequenced per donor, about a sixth of them non-productive. The later analysis used no new phenotypic data to find candidate immune exposures, relying instead on TCR beta sequences and their occurrence across donors. Roughly 310 gigabases of sequencing data and tens of millions of unique TCR sequences were included in an early release covering under 650 HLA-typed donors. A later analysis re-analyzed previously published TCR beta repertoires from about 730 donors and added high-resolution HLA genotyping to study TCR occurrence patterns. Donor age, sex, ethnicity and CMV serostatus were compiled together with the repertoire data. To predict cytomegalovirus infection status, the study combined high-throughput TCR immunosequencing, statistical association of individual TCRs with disease status, and machine learning. All discovery cohort repertoires had been generated on a single sequencing platform. In addition to the first cohort of 666 subjects, a separate validation cohort of approximately 110 different subjects was used. Typing coverage varied by locus: roughly 620-640 donors for A, B, C, DRB1 and DQB1; approximately 500 for DQA1; approximately 570 for DPA1; around 450 for DPB1. Both class I and class II loci were covered by HLA typing, at four-digit resolution. The study was designed to test whether signatures of past pathogen exposure could be identified by cataloging public T cell receptors. Because of strong linkage in the cohort, roughly five DR-DQ haplotypes were treated as single units for association and clustering. To decide whether each TCR beta V gene segment behaved as functional or pseudogenic, an earlier analysis of fewer than 750 of the donors relied on high-throughput TCR beta sequencing. A later genetic analysis took genome-wide SNP genotypes for about three fifths of the roughly 700 donors and used that subset as a discovery cohort. The T cell repertoires of several hundred subjects were profiled by immunosequencing and related to cytomegalovirus serostatus. Of the approximately 400 genotyped donors, about 80% fell in the genetic ancestry cluster associated with self-reported Caucasian donors. Results and caveats for the whole study, not just this receptor: In vitro tests confirmed that a few of the cytomegalovirus-associated TCR beta chains recognize cytomegalovirus antigens. Because HLA typing was unavailable for some donors at each locus, only the typed subset was used in association tests. Linkage disequilibrium might explain the correlated functional status among segregating V segments, but an unknown experimental factor could not be excluded. In an earlier analysis of some 640 of the donors, most TCR beta V segments were observed in productive rearrangements about 87% or about 30% of the time, broadly matching IMGT annotations. This cohort had only TCR beta chains sequenced, and the lack of alpha or paired-chain data limited which features could be detected. Compared with equally common non-associated chains, HLA-associated TCR beta chains in a later analysis were more clonally expanded and had lower generation probabilities. Several of the top co-occurrence clusters appeared to be linked to parvovirus B19, influenza, CMV and Epstein-Barr virus, according to a later analysis. Most CMV-associated TCR beta chains appeared to be HLA-restricted in a later analysis, and the HLA associations seemed to be driven largely by CMV exposure. In a later analysis, some 18,000 TCR beta sequences were associated with specific HLA alleles at a false discovery rate of 0.05. Because the 87-base-pair reads could not distinguish some IMGT-functional V segments, including TRBV6-2 and TRBV6-3, those segments were excluded. A later genetic analysis associated a missense DCLRE1C variant with V-gene and J-gene trimming of TCR beta chains, and an independent cohort replicated the association. Most TCR sequences were observed very rarely across donors, whereas some public TCRs were present in many individuals. The classifier was reported to diagnose cytomegalovirus status with high specificity and sensitivity in both the original cohort and the validation cohort. Because counts were too low, about 18 rarely observed V segments, including chromosome 9 orphons, were excluded from the earlier analysis of several hundred of the donors. It was suggested by the authors that the approach could potentially be generalized to other disease states and immunological phenotypes. According to a later analysis, TCR association rates differed among HLA loci, with DRB1 alleles showing the most associated TCRs and HLA-C alleles showing the fewest. A later genetic analysis reported fewer N-insertions in productive TCRs among donors in an Asian-associated ancestry cluster than the roughly 640-donor mean. Roughly uniform sequencing depth across donors was assumed in presence/absence analyses, although this assumption may not hold. The study gave a list of more than 150 TCR beta chains associated with cytomegalovirus. Strong co-occurrence of HLA alleles, especially DR and DQ, made assigning TCR associations to individual alleles difficult. A group of highly shared sequence variants was considered likely to be a technical artifact of the sequencing pipeline. A further reported finding was that TCR beta sequences accurately predicted the HLA-A and HLA-B alleles for most subjects in the first cohort. The only immune exposure information available for the cohort was CMV serostatus.

The cohort was made up of about 670 healthy bone marrow donors. At the time of sampling, all cohort members were nominally healthy, though unrecorded immune exposures were likely present. The donor was CMV seropositive and belonged to the group of 250 to 350 seropositive cohort members. A peripheral blood sample was provided by each donor, and peripheral blood mononuclear cells were used for TCR beta sequencing. Genomic DNA extraction from the blood cell samples was performed with the Qiagen DNeasy Blood Extraction Kit. The protocol used for the library was the immunoSEQ multiplex PCR assay. A mixture of 60 forward primers for TCR Vbeta segments and 13 reverse primers for TCR Jbeta segments was used in the multiplex PCR. Amplification of the CDR3 region of rearranged TCR beta genes was performed with a multiplex PCR assay on genomic DNA. On the Illumina HiSeq System, the amplified TCR beta libraries were sequenced as 87-base-pair reads. The study's processing was this. In a later analysis, approximately 74 million unique TCR beta chains were counted across the roughly 610 repertoires, and roughly 11 million of these chains were shared by at least two donors. Raw reads were error-corrected and collapsed into unique sequences with a nearest-neighbor algorithm that merged closely related sequences to remove PCR and sequencing errors. V, D and J gene segments were assigned by aligning CDR3 sequences to IMGT reference sequences. For a sequence to be retained, at least a six-nucleotide match to both a V gene segment and a J gene segment was required. Rearrangements were classified as productive when the CDR3 lacked stop codons and remained in frame with V and J, and all other rearrangements were classified as non-productive. Following IMGT convention, CDR3 was defined as the stretch from the second conserved V-encoded cysteine to the conserved J-encoded phenylalanine. In an earlier analysis of around 570 of the donors, sequences lacking an unambiguous match to a single V gene segment were excluded. An earlier analysis of several hundred of the donors classified V segments as functional when productive rearrangements were above 56.7% and as segregating when the standard deviation between donors was above 5%. A statistical classification framework was built to diagnose cytomegalovirus status from the catalog of TCR beta chain sequences. In a later analysis, TCR nucleotide sequences were compared against IMGT/GENE-DB human TR gene sequences so that V and J genes could be assigned. A later analysis assigned CDR3 sequences and most-parsimonious VDJ recombination scenarios with the TCRdist pipeline. A later analysis defined each TCR beta chain by its CDR3 amino acid sequence plus V-gene family, and excluded reads lacking a unique V-gene family. To address suspected cross-contamination and a sequencing artifact, a later analysis removed some 620 highly shared, low-generation-probability nucleotide sequences. A later analysis calculated a clonal expansion index for each public chain from normalized within-repertoire ranks of inferred template counts. In a later analysis, generation probabilities were computed using a VDJ recombination model fitted to out-of-frame rearrangements, and the results were checked against IGoR. Hypergeometric tests were used in a later analysis to score TCR-TCR, TCR-HLA and TCR-CMV co-occurrence, with a repertoire-size bias correction applied to the TCR pairs. False discovery rates were estimated in a later analysis by permuting HLA or CMV assignments 20 times. In a later analysis, co-occurring TCRs were grouped with DBSCAN, and TCRdist sequence similarity was added when clustering was performed within HLA-allele-positive subsets. Co-occurrence clustering excluded repertoires with fewer than 30,000 or more than 120,000 public chains, plus five with anomalous nucleotide sharing. TCRdb's version of the immuneACCESS table is confined to in-frame rearrangements and falls short of the full clone set. An unresolved V gene accounts for under half of the shortfall where checked; the remainder is of unknown origin. V and J calls plus clone size are reproduced from that table; the DNA served to infer D and trimming. The sample table lists 150,000 to 200,000 clones, around 75% of them with a count of one. Of the sample, around 6% falls within the top ten clones.

About this clone itself: The specificity of this receptor is unknown. Per-base qualities were not stored, and no clone one base away is much larger.

V and J are trimmed by 0 bases and 6 bases, and the gene matches miss 5 bases of the junction. From a lookup of the germline V gene (reference sequence), CDR1 and CDR2 are PRHDT and FYEKMQ. The CDR3 has 16 amino acids, counting the end cysteine and phenylalanine. The only DNA kept is the CDR3, 48 bases in frame from the first base. The source is a woman younger than 45 in good health and CMV-seropositive. The rearranged segments are TRBV13 and TRBJ2-1, with TRBD2 matching 10 junction bases. Sample: PBMCs. In nucleotides, the sequence is TGTGCCAGCAGCTTAGGGAGGACTAGCGGAGGCAATGAGCAGTTCTTC. Translated, it reads CASSLGRTSGGNEQFF. Reference TRBV13 and TRBJ2-1 genes cover what lies past the CDR3, so the full variable domain is AAGVIQSPRHLIKEKRETATLKCYPIPRHDTVYWYQQGPGQDPQFLISFYEKMQSDKGSIPDRFSAQQFSDYHSELNMSSLELGDSALYFCASSLGRTSGGNEQFFGPGTRLTVL.